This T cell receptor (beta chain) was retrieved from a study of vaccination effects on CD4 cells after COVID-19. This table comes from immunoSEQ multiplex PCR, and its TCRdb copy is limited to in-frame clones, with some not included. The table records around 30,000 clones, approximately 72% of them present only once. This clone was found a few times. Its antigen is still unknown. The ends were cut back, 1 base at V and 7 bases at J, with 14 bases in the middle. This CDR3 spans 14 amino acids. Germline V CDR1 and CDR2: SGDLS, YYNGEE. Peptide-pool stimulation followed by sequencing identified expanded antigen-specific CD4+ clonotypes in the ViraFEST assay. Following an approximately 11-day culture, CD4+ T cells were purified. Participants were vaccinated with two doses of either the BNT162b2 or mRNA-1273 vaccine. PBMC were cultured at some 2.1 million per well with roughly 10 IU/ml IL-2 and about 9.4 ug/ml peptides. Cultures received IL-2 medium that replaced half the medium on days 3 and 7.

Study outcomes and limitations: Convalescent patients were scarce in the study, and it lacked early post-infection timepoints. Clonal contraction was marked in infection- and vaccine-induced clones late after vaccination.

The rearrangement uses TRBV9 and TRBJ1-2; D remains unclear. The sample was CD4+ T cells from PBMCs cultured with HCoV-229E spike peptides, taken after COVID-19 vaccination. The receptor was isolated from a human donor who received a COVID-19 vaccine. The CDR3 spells CASSVLERSSGYTF. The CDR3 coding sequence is TGTGCCAGCAGCGTATTAGAGCGGTCGTCTGGCTACACCTTC.